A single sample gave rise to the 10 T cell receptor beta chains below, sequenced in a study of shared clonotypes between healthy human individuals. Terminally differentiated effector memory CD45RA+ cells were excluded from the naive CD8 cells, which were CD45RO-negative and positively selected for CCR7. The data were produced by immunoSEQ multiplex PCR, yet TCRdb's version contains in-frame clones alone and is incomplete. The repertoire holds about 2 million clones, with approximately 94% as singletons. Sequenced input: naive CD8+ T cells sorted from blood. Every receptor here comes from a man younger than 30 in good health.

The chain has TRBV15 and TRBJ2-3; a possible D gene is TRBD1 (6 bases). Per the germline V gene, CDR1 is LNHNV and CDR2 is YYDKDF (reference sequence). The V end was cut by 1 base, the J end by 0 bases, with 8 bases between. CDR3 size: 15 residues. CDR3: CATSRVGHSTDTQYF. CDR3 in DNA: TGTGCCACCAGCAGAGTGGGACATAGCACAGATACGCAGTATTTT.

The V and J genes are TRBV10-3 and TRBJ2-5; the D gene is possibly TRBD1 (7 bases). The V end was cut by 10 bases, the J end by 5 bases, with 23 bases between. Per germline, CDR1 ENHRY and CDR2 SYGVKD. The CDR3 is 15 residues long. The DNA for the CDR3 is TGTGCCACTGGAGGGAAAACAGGGGACTCGGAGACCCAGTACTTC. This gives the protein CATGGKTGDSETQYF.

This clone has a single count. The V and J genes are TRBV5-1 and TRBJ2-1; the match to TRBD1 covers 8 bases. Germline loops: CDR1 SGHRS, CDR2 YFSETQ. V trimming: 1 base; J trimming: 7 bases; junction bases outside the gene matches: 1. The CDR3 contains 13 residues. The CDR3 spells CASSLRTGNEQFF. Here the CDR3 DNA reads TGCGCCAGCAGCTTGAGGACAGGGAATGAGCAGTTCTTC. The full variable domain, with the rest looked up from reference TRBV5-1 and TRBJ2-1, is KAGVTQTPRYLIKTRGQQVTLSCSPISGHRSVSWYQQTPGQGLQFLFEYFSETQRNKGNFPGRFSGRQFSNSRSEMNVSTLELGDSALYLCASSLRTGNEQFFGPGTRLTVL.

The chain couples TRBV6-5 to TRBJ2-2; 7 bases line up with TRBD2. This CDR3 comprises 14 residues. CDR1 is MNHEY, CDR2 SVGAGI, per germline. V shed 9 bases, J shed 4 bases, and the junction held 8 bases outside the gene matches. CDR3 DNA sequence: TGTGCCAGTAAATGGGGGGAGGGCACCGGGGAGCTGTTTTTT. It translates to CASKWGEGTGELFF.

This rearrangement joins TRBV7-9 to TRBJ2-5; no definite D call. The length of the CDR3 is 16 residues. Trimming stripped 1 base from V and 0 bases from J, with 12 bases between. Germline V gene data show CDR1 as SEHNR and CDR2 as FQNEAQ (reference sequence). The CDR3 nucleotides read TGTGCCAGCAGCTTAGGGGGTACAGAGTACCAAGAGACCCAGTACTTC. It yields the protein CASSLGGTEYQETQYF.

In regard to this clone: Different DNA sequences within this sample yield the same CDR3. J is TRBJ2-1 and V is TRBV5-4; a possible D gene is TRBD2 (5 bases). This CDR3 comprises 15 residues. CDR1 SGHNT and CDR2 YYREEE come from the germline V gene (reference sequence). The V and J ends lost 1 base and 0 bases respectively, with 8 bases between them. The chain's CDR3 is CASSLSGSSYNEQFF. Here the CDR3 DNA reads TGTGCCAGCAGCTTGTCTGGGAGCTCCTACAATGAGCAGTTCTTC.

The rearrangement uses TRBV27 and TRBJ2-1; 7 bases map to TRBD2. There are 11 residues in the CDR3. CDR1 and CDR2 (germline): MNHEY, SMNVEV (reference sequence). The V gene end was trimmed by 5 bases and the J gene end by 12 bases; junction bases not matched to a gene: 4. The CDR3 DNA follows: TGTGCCAGCAGTCACGGACTAGGGCAGTTCTTC. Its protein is CASSHGLGQFF.

CDR3 nucleotide sequence: TGTGCCAGCAGCGGACTAGCGGGGACCCGGGATGAGCAGTTCTTC. As protein: CASSGLAGTRDEQFF. The chain employs TRBV9 and TRBJ2-1; 11 positions agree with TRBD2. Per germline, CDR1 SGDLS and CDR2 YYNGEE. The trim removed 3 bases at V and 8 bases at J, leaving 7 bases unmatched. The CDR3 loop spans 15 amino acids.

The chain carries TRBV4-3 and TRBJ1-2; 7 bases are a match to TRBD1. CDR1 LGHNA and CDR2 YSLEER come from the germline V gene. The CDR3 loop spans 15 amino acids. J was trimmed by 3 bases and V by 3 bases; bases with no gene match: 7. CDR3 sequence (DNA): TGCGCCAGCAGCCAGGCCGGAGGGGGCGACTATGGCTACACCTTC. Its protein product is CASSQAGGGDYGYTF.

CDR3: CAWSVFRPYQETQYF. CDR3 DNA sequence: TGTGCCTGGAGTGTGTTCAGGCCGTACCAAGAGACCCAGTACTTC. This sequence joins TRBV30 and TRBJ2-5; D gene ambiguous. Germline CDR1 and CDR2: GTSNPN and SVGIG (reference sequence). This CDR3 region has 15 residues. V was clipped by 0 bases and J by 0 bases, with 11 bases between them. Supplemented by reference TRBV30 and TRBJ2-5, the full variable domain reads SQTIHQWPATLVQPVGSPLSLECTVEGTSNPNLYWYRQAAGRGLQLLFYSVGIGQISSEVPQNLSASRPQDRQFILSSKKLLLSDSGFYLCAWSVFRPYQETQYFGPGTRLLVL.